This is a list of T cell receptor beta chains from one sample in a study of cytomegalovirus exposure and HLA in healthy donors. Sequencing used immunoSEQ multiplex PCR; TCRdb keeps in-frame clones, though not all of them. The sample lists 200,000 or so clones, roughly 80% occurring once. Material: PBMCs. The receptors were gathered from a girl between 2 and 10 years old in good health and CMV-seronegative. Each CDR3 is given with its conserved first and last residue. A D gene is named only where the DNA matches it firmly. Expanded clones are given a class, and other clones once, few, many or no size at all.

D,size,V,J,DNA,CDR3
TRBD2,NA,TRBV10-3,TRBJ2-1,TGTGCCATCAGGAAATCTAGCGGGAGGGATGAGCAGTTCTTC,CAIRKSSGRDEQFF
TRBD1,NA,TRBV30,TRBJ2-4,TGTGCCTGGAGTGTAGTCCGGGACAGGGCTTACTTC,CAWSVVRDRAYF
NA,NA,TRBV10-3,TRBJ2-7,TGTGCCATCAGTGAGGGGCCGGGAGCAGCCGAGCAGTACTTC,CAISEGPGAAEQYF
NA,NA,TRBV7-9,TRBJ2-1,TGTGCCAGCAGCCTACTAGAGTACAATGAGCAGTTCTTC,CASSLLEYNEQFF
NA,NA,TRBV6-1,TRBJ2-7,TGTGCCAGCAGTGCCCCTCCCGGAGACCCGGCGAGCTACGAGCAGTACTTC,CASSAPPGDPASYEQYF
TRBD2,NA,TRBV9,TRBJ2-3,TGTGCCAGCCGGGGGGGGGTCCCAGATACGCAGTATTTT,CASRGGVPDTQYF
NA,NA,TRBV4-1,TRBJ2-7,TGCGCCAGCAGCCAACCTGGAACCGGGAGACACTACGAGCAGTACTTC,CASSQPGTGRHYEQYF
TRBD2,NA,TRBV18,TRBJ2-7,TGTGCCAGCTCACCCCTCGGGACTAGCATCTCCTACGAGCAGTACTTC,CASSPLGTSISYEQYF
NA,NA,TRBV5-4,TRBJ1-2,TGTGCCAGCAGGTTAACCGGGACTTACGGCTACACCTTC,CASRLTGTYGYTF
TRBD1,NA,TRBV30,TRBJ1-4,TGTGCCTGGAGTGTAGGGGGCAATGAAAAACTGTTTTTT,CAWSVGGNEKLFF
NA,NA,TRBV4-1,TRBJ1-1,TGCGCCAGCAGCCAAGATCCCATGAACACTGAAGCTTTCTTT,CASSQDPMNTEAFF
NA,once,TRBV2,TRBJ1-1,TGTGCCAACCCCAGTAGCCCCACTGAAGCTTTCTTT,CANPSSPTEAFF
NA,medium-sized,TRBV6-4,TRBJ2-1,TGTGCCAGCAGTGACTCCCCGAGCTCCTACAATGAGCAGTTCTTC,CASSDSPSSYNEQFF
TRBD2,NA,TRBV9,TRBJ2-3,TGTGCCAGCAGCGTAACACCCGGGGGGAGCACAGATACGCAGTATTTT,CASSVTPGGSTDTQYF